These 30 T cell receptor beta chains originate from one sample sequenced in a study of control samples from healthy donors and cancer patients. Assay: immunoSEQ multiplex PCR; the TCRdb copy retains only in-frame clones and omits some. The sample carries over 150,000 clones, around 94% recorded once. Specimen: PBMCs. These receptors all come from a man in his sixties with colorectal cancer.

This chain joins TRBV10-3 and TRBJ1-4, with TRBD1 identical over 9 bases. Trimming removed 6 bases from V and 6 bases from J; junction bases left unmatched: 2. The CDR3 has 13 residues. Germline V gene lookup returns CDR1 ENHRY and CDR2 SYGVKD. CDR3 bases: TGTGCCATCAGCCGGGACAGGGATGAAAAACTGTTTTTT. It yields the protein CAISRDRDEKLFF.

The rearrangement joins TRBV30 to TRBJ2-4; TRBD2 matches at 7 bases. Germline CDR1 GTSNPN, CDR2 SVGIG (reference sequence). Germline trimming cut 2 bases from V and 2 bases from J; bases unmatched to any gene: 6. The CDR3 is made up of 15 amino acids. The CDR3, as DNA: TGTGCCTGGAGTAAACGCGGGGGAACCAAAAACATTCAGTACTTC. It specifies CAWSKRGGTKNIQYF.

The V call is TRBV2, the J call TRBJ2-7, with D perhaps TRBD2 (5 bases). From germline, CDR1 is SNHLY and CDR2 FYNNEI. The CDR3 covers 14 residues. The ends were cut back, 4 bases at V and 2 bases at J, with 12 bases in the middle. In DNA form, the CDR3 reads TGTGCCAGCAGTGCCAGGACTGGTCCCTACGAGCAGTACTTC. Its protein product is CASSARTGPYEQYF.

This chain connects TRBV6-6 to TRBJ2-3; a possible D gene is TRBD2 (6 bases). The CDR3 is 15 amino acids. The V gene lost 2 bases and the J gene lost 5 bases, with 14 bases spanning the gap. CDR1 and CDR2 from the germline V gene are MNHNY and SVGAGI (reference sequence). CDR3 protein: CASSYRGGVIDTQYF. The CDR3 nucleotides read TGTGCCAGCAGTTACCGGGGCGGGGTCATAGATACGCAGTATTTT.

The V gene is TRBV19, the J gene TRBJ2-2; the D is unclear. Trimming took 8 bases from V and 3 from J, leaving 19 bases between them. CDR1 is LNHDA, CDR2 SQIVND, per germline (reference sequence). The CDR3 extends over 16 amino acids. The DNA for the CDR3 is TGTGCCAGTTCGAACCCCACCCAAACCTACACCGGGGAGCTGTTTTTT. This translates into CASSNPTQTYTGELFF. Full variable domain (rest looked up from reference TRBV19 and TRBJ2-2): DGGITQSPKYLFRKEGQNVTLSCEQNLNHDAMYWYRQDPGQGLRLIYYSQIVNDFQKGDIAEGYSVSREKKESFPLTVTSAQKNPTAFYLCASSNPTQTYTGELFFGEGSRLTVL.

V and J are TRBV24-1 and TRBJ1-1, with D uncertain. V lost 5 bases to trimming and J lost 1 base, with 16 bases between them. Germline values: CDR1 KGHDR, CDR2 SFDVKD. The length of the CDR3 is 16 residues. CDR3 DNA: TGTGCCACCAGTGGCCCTGGGCGATTAAGGAACACTGAAGCTTTCTTT. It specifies CATSGPGRLRNTEAFF.

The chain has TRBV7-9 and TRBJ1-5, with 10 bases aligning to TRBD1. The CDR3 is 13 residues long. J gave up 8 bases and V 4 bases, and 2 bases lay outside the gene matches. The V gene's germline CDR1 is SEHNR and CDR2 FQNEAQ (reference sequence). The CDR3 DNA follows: TGTGCCAGCAGCTGGGACAGGGGAGAGCCCCAGCATTTT. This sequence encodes CASSWDRGEPQHF.

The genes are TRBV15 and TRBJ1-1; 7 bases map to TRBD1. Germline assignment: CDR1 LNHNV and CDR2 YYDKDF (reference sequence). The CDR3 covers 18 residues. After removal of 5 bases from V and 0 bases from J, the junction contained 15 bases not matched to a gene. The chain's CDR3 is CATSSGWTGQPLNTEAFF. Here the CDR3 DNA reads TGTGCCACCAGCTCGGGCTGGACAGGACAGCCCTTGAACACTGAAGCTTTCTTT.

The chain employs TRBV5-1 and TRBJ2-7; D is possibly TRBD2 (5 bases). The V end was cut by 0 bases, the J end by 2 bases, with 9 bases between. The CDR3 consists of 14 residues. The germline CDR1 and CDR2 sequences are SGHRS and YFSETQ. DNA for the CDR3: TGCGCCAGCAGCTTGGGGACTCGGACCTACGAGCAGTACTTC. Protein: CASSLGTRTYEQYF.

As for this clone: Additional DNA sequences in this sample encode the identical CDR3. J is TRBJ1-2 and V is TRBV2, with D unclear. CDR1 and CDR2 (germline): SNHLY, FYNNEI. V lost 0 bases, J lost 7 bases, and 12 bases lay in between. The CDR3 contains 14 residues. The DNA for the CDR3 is TGTGCCAGCAGTGAAGCAAGAGGGATAGGTGGCTACACCTTC. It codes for CASSEARGIGGYTF.

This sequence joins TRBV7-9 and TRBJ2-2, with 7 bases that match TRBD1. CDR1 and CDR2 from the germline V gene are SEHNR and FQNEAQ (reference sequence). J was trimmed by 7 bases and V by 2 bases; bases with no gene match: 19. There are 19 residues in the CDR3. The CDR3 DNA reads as TGTGCCAGCAGCTTACCCCGACGACAGGGTAGCAGTTGGAACGGGGAGCTGTTTTTT. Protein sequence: CASSLPRRQGSSWNGELFF.

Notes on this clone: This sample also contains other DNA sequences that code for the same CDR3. CDR3 coding DNA: TGTGCCAGCAGCGTAGGGCAGGGACAAGAGACCCAGTACTTC. Encoded protein: CASSVGQGQETQYF. This chain links TRBV9 with TRBJ2-5, with TRBD1 as a possible D gene (5 bases). CDR3 length: 14 residues. Germline CDR1 SGDLS, CDR2 YYNGEE. V was shortened by 0 bases and J by 2 bases, with 8 bases between the two germline ends.

The CDR3 here is CASSLAPVYEQYF. CDR3 nucleotide sequence: TGTGCCAGCAGCTTAGCCCCCGTATACGAGCAGTACTTC. The rearrangement links TRBV11-2 to TRBJ2-7; D not resolved. Germline V gene lookup returns CDR1 SGHAT and CDR2 FQNNGV. Trimming stripped 1 base from V and 4 bases from J, with 8 bases between. CDR3 length: 13 residues.

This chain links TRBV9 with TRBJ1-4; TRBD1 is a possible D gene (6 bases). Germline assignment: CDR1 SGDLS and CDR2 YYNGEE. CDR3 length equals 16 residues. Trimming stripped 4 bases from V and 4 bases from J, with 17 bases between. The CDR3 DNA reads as TGTGCCAGCAGCTTGCAGGGGAATACGGGTAATGAAAAACTGTTTTTT. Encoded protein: CASSLQGNTGNEKLFF.

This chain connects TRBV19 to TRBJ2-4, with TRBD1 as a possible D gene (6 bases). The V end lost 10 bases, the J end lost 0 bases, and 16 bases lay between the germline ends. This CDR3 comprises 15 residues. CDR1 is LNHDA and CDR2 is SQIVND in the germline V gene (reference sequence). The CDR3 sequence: CATSDSQLAKNIQYF. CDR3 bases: TGTGCCACCTCGGACAGTCAATTAGCCAAAAACATTCAGTACTTC.

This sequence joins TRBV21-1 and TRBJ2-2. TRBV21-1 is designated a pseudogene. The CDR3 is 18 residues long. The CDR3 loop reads CASSKEGRLAPNTGELFF. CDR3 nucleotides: TGTGCCAGCAGCAAAGAGGGCAGACTGGCCCCGAACACCGGGGAGCTGTTTTTT.

The CDR3 DNA reads as TGTGCCAGCAGTTTGTTCTCGGGGCCCCTGAACACTGAAGCTTTCTTT. Its protein is CASSLFSGPLNTEAFF. The rearrangement uses TRBV27 and TRBJ1-1; D perhaps matches TRBD1 (5 bases). Germline V CDR1 and CDR2: MNHEY, SMNVEV (reference sequence). Trimming took 3 bases from V and 0 from J, leaving 14 bases between them. This CDR3 comprises 16 residues.

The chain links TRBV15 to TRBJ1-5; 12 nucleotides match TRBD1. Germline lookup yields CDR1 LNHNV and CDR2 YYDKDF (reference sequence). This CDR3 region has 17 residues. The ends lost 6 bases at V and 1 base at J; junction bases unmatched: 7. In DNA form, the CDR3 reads TGTGCCACCAGTCCGGGACAGGGGGCTGGGAGCAATCAGCCCCAGCATTTT. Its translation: CATSPGQGAGSNQPQHF.

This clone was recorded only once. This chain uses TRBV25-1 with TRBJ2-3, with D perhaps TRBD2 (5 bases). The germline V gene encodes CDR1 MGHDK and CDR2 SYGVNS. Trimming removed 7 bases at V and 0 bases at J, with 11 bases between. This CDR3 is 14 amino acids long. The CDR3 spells CASTRGFSTDTQYF. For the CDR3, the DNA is TGTGCCAGCACGCGAGGGTTTAGCACAGATACGCAGTATTTT.

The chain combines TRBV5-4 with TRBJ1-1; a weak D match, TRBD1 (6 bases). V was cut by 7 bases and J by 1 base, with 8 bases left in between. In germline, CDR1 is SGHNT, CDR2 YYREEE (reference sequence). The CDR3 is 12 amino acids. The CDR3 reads CASFRGNTEAFF. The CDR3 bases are TGTGCCAGCTTCAGGGGGAACACTGAAGCTTTCTTT.

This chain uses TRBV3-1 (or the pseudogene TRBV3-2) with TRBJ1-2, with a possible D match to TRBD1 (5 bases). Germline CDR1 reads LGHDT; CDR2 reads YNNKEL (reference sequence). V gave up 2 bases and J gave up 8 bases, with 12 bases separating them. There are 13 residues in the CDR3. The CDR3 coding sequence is TGTGCCAGCAGCCAATGGCAGGGCTACGGCTACACCTTC. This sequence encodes CASSQWQGYGYTF.

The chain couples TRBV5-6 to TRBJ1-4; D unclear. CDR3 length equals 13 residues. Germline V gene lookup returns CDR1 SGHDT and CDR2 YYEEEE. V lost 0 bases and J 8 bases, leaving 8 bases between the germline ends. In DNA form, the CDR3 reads TGTGCCAGCAGCTTGGGTGCCCGGGAAAAACTGTTTTTT. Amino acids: CASSLGAREKLFF.

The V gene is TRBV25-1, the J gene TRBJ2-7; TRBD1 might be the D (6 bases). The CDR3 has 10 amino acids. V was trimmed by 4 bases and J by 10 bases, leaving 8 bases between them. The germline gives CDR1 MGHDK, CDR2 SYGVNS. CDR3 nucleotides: TGTGCCAGCAGTGGGGGGCACCAGTACTTC. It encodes CASSGGHQYF.

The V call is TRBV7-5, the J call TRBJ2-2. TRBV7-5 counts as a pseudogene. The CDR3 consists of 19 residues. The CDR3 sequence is CARSDFGPTQKQSTGELFF. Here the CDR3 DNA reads TGTGCCAGAAGCGACTTTGGCCCCACGCAGAAACAGAGCACCGGGGAGCTGTTTTTT.

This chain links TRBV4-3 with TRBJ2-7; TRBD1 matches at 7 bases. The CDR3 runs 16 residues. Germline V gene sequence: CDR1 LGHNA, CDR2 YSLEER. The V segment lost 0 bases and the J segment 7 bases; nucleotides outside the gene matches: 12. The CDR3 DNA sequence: TGCGCCAGCAGCCAAGATCCGAGGGACAGTTCCGCGGAGCAGTACTTC. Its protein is CASSQDPRDSSAEQYF.

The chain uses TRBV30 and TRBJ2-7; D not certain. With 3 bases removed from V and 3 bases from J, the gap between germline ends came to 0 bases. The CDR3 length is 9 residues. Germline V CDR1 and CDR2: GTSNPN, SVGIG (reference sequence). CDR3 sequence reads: CAWSYEQYF. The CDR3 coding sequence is TGTGCCTGGAGCTACGAGCAGTACTTC.

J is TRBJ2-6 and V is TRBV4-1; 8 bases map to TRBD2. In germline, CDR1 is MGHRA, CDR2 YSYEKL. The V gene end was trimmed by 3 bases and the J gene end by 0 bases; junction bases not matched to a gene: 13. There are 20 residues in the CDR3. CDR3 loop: CASSHNRFGTRGSGANVLTF. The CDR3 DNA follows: TGCGCCAGCAGCCATAATCGTTTTGGGACTAGGGGCTCTGGGGCCAACGTCCTGACTTTC.

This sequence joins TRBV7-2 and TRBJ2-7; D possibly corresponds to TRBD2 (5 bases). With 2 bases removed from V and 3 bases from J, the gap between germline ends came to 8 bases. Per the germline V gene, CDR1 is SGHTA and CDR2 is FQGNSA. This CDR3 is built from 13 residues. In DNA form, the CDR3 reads TGTGCCAGCAGCTTAACCAGCGGCTACGAGCAGTACTTC. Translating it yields CASSLTSGYEQYF.

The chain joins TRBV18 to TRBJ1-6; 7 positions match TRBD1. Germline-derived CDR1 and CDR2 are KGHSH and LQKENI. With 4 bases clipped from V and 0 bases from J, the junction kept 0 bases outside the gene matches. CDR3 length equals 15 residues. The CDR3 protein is CASSRDSSYNSPLHF. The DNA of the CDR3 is TGTGCCAGCTCACGGGACAGCTCCTATAATTCACCCCTCCACTTT.

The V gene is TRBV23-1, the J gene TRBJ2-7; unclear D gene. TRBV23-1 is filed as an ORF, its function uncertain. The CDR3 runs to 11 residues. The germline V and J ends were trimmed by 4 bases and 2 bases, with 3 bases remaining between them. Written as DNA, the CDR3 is TGCGCCAGCAGTCCCCCCTACGAGCAGTACTTC. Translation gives CASSPPYEQYF.